Below are 27 T cell receptor beta chains sequenced from a single sample in a study of T cell changes during pregnancy in multiple sclerosis. Clones were sequenced by immunoSEQ multiplex PCR, and TCRdb holds only the in-frame ones, with some missing. Of around 34,000 clones in the sample, about 90% were seen once. The sequences come from CD4+ T cells from peripheral blood mononuclear cells, collected in the second trimester of pregnancy. The receptor set was obtained from a female donor with multiple sclerosis, enrolled in a pregnancy study.

The chain employs TRBV11-2 and TRBJ2-7; D remains ambiguous. The germline gives CDR1 SGHAT, CDR2 FQNNGV. CDR3 size: 15 residues. Trimming removed 0 bases from V and 7 bases from J, with 16 bases in between. CDR3 protein: CASSLDLTSSIEQYF. The CDR3, as DNA: TGTGCCAGCAGCTTAGATCTAACCTCCTCAATTGAGCAGTACTTC.

This clone has a handful of counts. This sequence joins TRBV28 and TRBJ2-7, with TRBD1 as a possible D gene (6 bases). The CDR3 totals 13 residues. Germline CDR1 is MDHEN and CDR2 is SYDVKM. V was cut by 8 bases and J by 7 bases, with 18 bases left in between. CDR3 in amino acids: CASSGHLNWEQYF. CDR3 DNA sequence: TGTGCCAGCTCGGGACACCTGAATTGGGAGCAGTACTTC.

CDR3 in amino acids: CASSLKGTGSSGANVLTF. In DNA, the CDR3 is TGTGCCAGCAGCTTAAAAGGGACAGGCTCCTCTGGGGCCAACGTCCTGACTTTC. J is TRBJ2-6 and V is TRBV7-2, with 8 bases matching TRBD1. The CDR3 spans 18 residues. Per germline, CDR1 SGHTA and CDR2 FQGNSA. V was pared by 2 bases and J by 0 bases, with 6 bases of the junction left unmatched.

The rearrangement uses TRBV5-1 and TRBJ2-1; 11 bases match TRBD2. CDR1 and CDR2 from the germline V gene are SGHRS and YFSETQ. J lost 5 bases, V lost 7 bases, and 8 bases had no gene match. This CDR3 has 15 amino acids. In nucleotides, the CDR3 is TGCGCCAGCGGTAATCTAGCGGGAGGTGACAATGAGCAGTTCTTC. Its protein is CASGNLAGGDNEQFF.

This clone showed up just a few times. This chain joins TRBV27 and TRBJ1-1, with 7 bases fitting TRBD1. The J segment lost 1 base and the V segment lost 6 bases, leaving 5 bases of the junction unmatched. The CDR3 runs to 14 residues. Germline V gives CDR1 MNHEY, CDR2 SMNVEV (reference sequence). The CDR3, as DNA: TGTGCCAGCAGGGCACAGGGGTGGAACACTGAAGCTTTCTTT. This gives the protein CASRAQGWNTEAFF.

The chain joins TRBV29-1 to TRBJ2-7; 11 bases fit TRBD2. V dropped 0 bases and J dropped 5; count of bases not matched to a gene: 9. The germline gives CDR1 SQVTM, CDR2 ANQGSEA. The CDR3 has 16 residues. In nucleotides, the CDR3 is TGCAGCGTTGAAGACATAGCGGGAGGGCCTTTAAACGAGCAGTACTTC. It specifies CSVEDIAGGPLNEQYF.

The chain joins TRBV6-6 to TRBJ1-2, with 10 nucleotides matching TRBD1. After removal of 4 bases from V and 8 bases from J, the junction contained 10 bases not matched to a gene. In germline, CDR1 is MNHNY, CDR2 SVGAGI (reference sequence). CDR3 length: 15 residues. CDR3 sequence: CASSFAPGQGYGYTF. In DNA form, the CDR3 reads TGTGCCAGCAGTTTCGCCCCGGGACAGGGGTACGGCTACACCTTC.

As DNA, the CDR3 is TGTGCCAGCAGCTTGGGGCAACCCAAAAACATTCAGTACTTC. It codes for CASSLGQPKNIQYF. This rearrangement joins TRBV5-6 to TRBJ2-4; D call uncertain. The CDR3 has 14 amino acids. The V and J ends lost 0 bases and 2 bases respectively, with 6 bases between them. Germline CDR1 SGHDT, CDR2 YYEEEE.

V and J are TRBV7-2 and TRBJ2-5; 9 bases line up with TRBD2. Germline V gene lookup returns CDR1 SGHTA and CDR2 FQGNSA. The CDR3 spans 15 residues. V dropped 0 bases and J dropped 4; count of bases not matched to a gene: 3. CDR3 bases: TGTGCCAGCAGCTTAGCACTAGCGGGTAGAGAGACCCAGTACTTC. Its protein is CASSLALAGRETQYF.

The chain combines TRBV7-9 with TRBJ2-3, with D possibly TRBD2 on 7 matching bases. In germline, CDR1 is SEHNR, CDR2 FQNEAQ (reference sequence). V was clipped by 1 base and J by 1 base, with 18 bases between them. The CDR3 is 18 amino acids. CDR3 in DNA: TGTGCCAGCAGCTTAGATCTGGGAGGGGGGAGTGGCACAGATACGCAGTATTTT. Encoded protein: CASSLDLGGGSGTDTQYF.

The chain carries TRBV5-1 and TRBJ1-3, with D possibly matching TRBD1 (5 bases). The length of the CDR3 is 15 residues. Germline assignment: CDR1 SGHRS and CDR2 YFSETQ. V was pared by 1 base and J by 4 bases, with 12 bases between. CDR3 in amino acids: CASSLNGGEGNTIYF. The DNA of the CDR3 is TGCGCCAGCAGCTTGAACGGGGGGGAAGGAAACACCATATATTTT.

This clone was seen only a few times. This chain connects TRBV6-6 to TRBJ2-7; TRBD1 matches 9 bases. The CDR3 totals 16 residues. Looked up from germline, CDR1 is MNHNY and CDR2 is SVGAGI (reference sequence). Trimming cost V 4 bases and J 0 bases; bases outside gene matches: 7. The CDR3 sequence is CASSLTGGARSYEQYF. In DNA form, the CDR3 reads TGTGCCAGCAGTTTAACAGGGGGCGCGCGCTCCTACGAGCAGTACTTC.

The chain employs TRBV19 and TRBJ2-2; TRBD2 is a possible D gene (5 bases). V was shortened by 5 bases and J by 4 bases, with 8 bases between the two germline ends. CDR1 is LNHDA and CDR2 is SQIVND in the germline V gene (reference sequence). This CDR3 contains 13 residues. CDR3 coding DNA: TGTGCCAGTAGTTCGGACTTCACCGGGGAGCTGTTTTTT. It yields the protein CASSSDFTGELFF.

The genes are TRBV28 and TRBJ1-2; D uncertain. The CDR3 is made up of 12 amino acids. Trimming cost V 1 base and J 10 bases, with 10 bases left between them. CDR1 is MDHEN, CDR2 SYDVKM, per germline. CDR3 bases: TGTGCCAGCAGTTTATTCGACAAGACCTACACCTTC. It encodes CASSLFDKTYTF.

V usage is TRBV28 and J usage is TRBJ2-1; D not resolved. Germline assignment: CDR1 MDHEN and CDR2 SYDVKM. Trimming left V 1 base short and J 7 bases short, with 11 bases between. The CDR3 spans 14 residues. CDR3 sequence (DNA): TGTGCCAGCAGTTTATCATCTCCCGGGAATGAGCAGTTCTTC. It encodes CASSLSSPGNEQFF.

The CDR3 sequence is CASSPRTQRQETQYF. CDR3 in DNA: TGTGCCAGTAGTCCGCGGACTCAACGACAAGAGACCCAGTACTTC. V gene TRBV19 combines with J gene TRBJ2-5; maybe TRBD2 (5 bases). Germline V gene sequence: CDR1 LNHDA, CDR2 SQIVND (reference sequence). V lost 5 bases and J 2 bases, leaving 15 bases between the germline ends. The CDR3 consists of 15 residues.

The gene calls are TRBV5-8 and TRBJ2-3, with D possibly being TRBD1 (5 bases). Deletions cut 0 bases from V and 3 bases from J, with 14 bases between. Germline assignment: CDR1 SGHTS and CDR2 YDEGEE. The CDR3 contains 16 residues. The CDR3 is CASSLDVFRGTDTQYF. DNA for the CDR3: TGTGCCAGCAGCTTGGACGTTTTTAGGGGAACAGATACGCAGTATTTT.

The chain carries TRBV6-6 and TRBJ1-2, with 7 bases lining up with TRBD1. This CDR3 has 15 amino acids. From germline, CDR1 is MNHNY and CDR2 SVGAGI (reference sequence). J was trimmed by 1 base and V by 0 bases; bases with no gene match: 2. CDR3 amino acids: CASSYSGQVNYGYTF. CDR3 coding DNA: TGTGCCAGCAGTTACTCAGGACAGGTTAACTATGGCTACACCTTC.

The genes are TRBV5-1 and TRBJ2-1; D might be TRBD2 (6 bases). Germline assignment: CDR1 SGHRS and CDR2 YFSETQ. This CDR3 is 15 amino acids long. Trimming pared 3 bases from V and 1 base from J, leaving 11 bases between. CDR3 DNA sequence: TGCGCCAGCAGCTCGGAGGGCCGATCCTACAATGAGCAGTTCTTC. This translates into CASSSEGRSYNEQFF.

The V and J genes are TRBV5-6 and TRBJ2-3; 7 bases agree with TRBD2. Trimming cost V 0 bases and J 2 bases; bases outside gene matches: 3. Germline CDR1 reads SGHDT; CDR2 reads YYEEEE. The CDR3 runs 15 residues. CDR3: CASSLGLAVTDTQYF. The CDR3 region has the DNA TGTGCCAGCAGCTTGGGACTAGCAGTCACAGATACGCAGTATTTT.

As concerns this clone: One end of the junction does not line up with germline, which may come from a read error. J is TRBJ2-3 and V is TRBV7-3; 8 nucleotides line up with TRBD1. CDR1 is SGHTA and CDR2 is FQGTGA in the germline V gene. CDR3 length equals 15 residues. The CDR3 DNA reads as TGTGCCAGCAGTTTAACAGGGGGTTTGGCAGATACGCAGTATTTT. As protein: CASSLTGGLADTQYF.

This clone appeared once. The chain links TRBV7-2 to TRBJ2-7; possibly TRBD2 for D (6 bases). V was trimmed by 4 bases and J by 2 bases, leaving 9 bases between them. CDR3 length: 13 residues. The germline V gene has CDR1 SGHTA and CDR2 FQGNSA. Here the CDR3 reads CASSYGLTYEQYF. The DNA for the CDR3 is TGTGCCAGCAGCTATGGACTAACCTACGAGCAGTACTTC.

The rearrangement joins TRBV5-6 to TRBJ2-2; D is perhaps TRBD1 (5 bases). CDR1 and CDR2 from the germline V gene are SGHDT and YYEEEE. Trimming left V 0 bases short and J 4 bases short, with 13 bases between. The CDR3 spans 16 residues. CDR3 amino acids: CASSLEAGLGTGELFF. The CDR3 DNA sequence: TGTGCCAGCAGCTTGGAAGCAGGGCTAGGCACCGGGGAGCTGTTTTTT.

The chain recombines TRBV2 with TRBJ2-2; a weak D match, TRBD1 (5 bases). This CDR3 region has 15 residues. V gave up 3 bases and J gave up 0 bases, with 8 bases separating them. CDR1 SNHLY and CDR2 FYNNEI come from the germline V gene. CDR3 sequence reads: CASSEYRPNTGELFF. The CDR3 nucleotides are TGTGCCAGCAGTGAGTACAGGCCGAACACCGGGGAGCTGTTTTTT.

This clone was detected only a few times. The genes are TRBV30 and TRBJ1-5; D not resolved. The V end was cut by 4 bases, the J end by 1 base, with 8 bases between. CDR3 length: 13 residues. Germline V gives CDR1 GTSNPN, CDR2 SVGIG (reference sequence). The CDR3 is CAWKAGSNQPQHF. The CDR3 bases are TGTGCCTGGAAAGCCGGGAGCAATCAGCCCCAGCATTTT.

This rearrangement joins TRBV7-9 to TRBJ2-1, with TRBD2 matching 7 bases. The CDR3 contains 14 residues. With V trimmed by 0 bases and J by 8 bases, 4 bases remained unmatched. Germline V gives CDR1 SEHNR, CDR2 FQNEAQ (reference sequence). The CDR3 DNA reads as TGTGCCAGCAGCTTAGCGGGAGGGGTGTATGAGCAGTTCTTC. This encodes CASSLAGGVYEQFF.

The rearrangement joins TRBV27 to TRBJ2-1; D is possibly TRBD1 (6 bases). V was shortened by 0 bases and J by 10 bases, with 13 bases between the two germline ends. The germline CDR1 and CDR2 sequences are MNHEY and SMNVEV (reference sequence). The CDR3 sequence is 14 residues long. In nucleotides, the CDR3 is TGTGCCAGCAGTTTATCGAAGTGGCAGGGGGAGCAGTTCTTC. Its translation is CASSLSKWQGEQFF.